Listed below are T cell receptor beta chains from one sample, sequenced in a study of vaccination and CD4 T cells after COVID-19. MiXCR, applied by TCRdb to the PCR reads, yields one record per CDR3 protein. The sample holds around 14,000 distinct CDR3 sequences, 20% to 25% seen once. These receptors' targets are unknown. The material sequenced was CD4+ T cells from blood, cultured in vitro, taken after SARS-CoV-2 vaccination. All receptors come from a human donor who had recovered from COVID-19. CDR3s include the opening cysteine and the closing phenylalanine or tryptophan. A D gene is named only where the DNA matches it firmly. A clone size is listed for some rows: how often the clone was seen (once, few, many), or a class if it is expanded.

J gene: TRBJ2-2
V gene: TRBV19
D gene: TRBD2
clone size: .
CDR3 protein: CASRTGRGRGVGELFF
CDR3 DNA: TGTGCCAGTAGGACCGGTCGCGGGAGAGGGGTCGGGGAGCTGTTTTTT

J gene: TRBJ2-2
V gene: TRBV28
D gene: TRBD1
clone size: few
CDR3 protein: CASLDRSHGELFF
CDR3 DNA: TGTGCCAGCCTGGACAGGTCCCACGGGGAGCTGTTTTTT

J gene: TRBJ2-1
V gene: TRBV7-9
D gene: .
clone size: .
CDR3 protein: CASSLVSLNEQFF
CDR3 DNA: TGTGCCAGCAGCTTAGTGTCCCTCAATGAGCAGTTCTTC

J gene: TRBJ1-6
V gene: TRBV21-1
D gene: .
clone size: medium-sized
CDR3 protein: CASSLFQDRKASYNSPLHF
CDR3 DNA: TGTGCCAGCAGCCTGTTTCAGGACAGGAAAGCATCCTATAATTCACCCCTCCACTTT

J gene: TRBJ1-2
V gene: TRBV6-2/TRBV6-3
D gene: .
clone size: .
CDR3 protein: CASSGTGDYGYTF
CDR3 DNA: TGTGCCAGCAGTGGCACCGGGGACTATGGCTACACCTTC

J gene: TRBJ2-1
V gene: TRBV6-2/TRBV6-3
D gene: .
clone size: few
CDR3 protein: CASREDGRTLNEQFF
CDR3 DNA: TGTGCCAGCAGAGAGGATGGACGAACCCTCAATGAGCAGTTCTTC

J gene: TRBJ1-1
V gene: TRBV5-1
D gene: .
clone size: few
CDR3 protein: CASSAQGSDTEAFF
CDR3 DNA: TGCGCCAGCAGCGCACAGGGTAGTGACACTGAAGCTTTCTTT

J gene: TRBJ1-2
V gene: TRBV18
D gene: .
clone size: .
CDR3 protein: CASSPQDGGYTF
CDR3 DNA: TGTGCCAGCTCACCCCAGGACGGGGGCTACACCTTC

J gene: TRBJ1-1
V gene: TRBV7-9
D gene: .
clone size: .
CDR3 protein: CASSSRRGGSVTSEAFF
CDR3 DNA: TGTGCCAGCAGCTCCCGCCGGGGAGGGTCGGTTACAAGCGAAGCTTTCTTT

J gene: TRBJ2-2
V gene: TRBV28
D gene: .
clone size: .
CDR3 protein: CASSRRGGSGELFF
CDR3 DNA: TGTGCCAGCAGTCGCAGGGGGGGCTCCGGGGAGCTGTTTTTT

J gene: TRBJ1-3
V gene: TRBV7-6
D gene: .
clone size: .
CDR3 protein: CASSLATAPGNTIYF
CDR3 DNA: TGTGCTAGCAGCTTAGCGACAGCTCCTGGAAACACCATATATTTT

J gene: TRBJ1-2
V gene: TRBV6-1
D gene: .
clone size: medium-sized
CDR3 protein: CATPLRFRGYTF
CDR3 DNA: TGTGCCACCCCCCTCCGGTTTCGCGGCTACACCTTC

J gene: TRBJ2-3
V gene: TRBV6-1
D gene: TRBD2
clone size: .
CDR3 protein: CASSEVFTALAGGRDTQYF
CDR3 DNA: TGTGCCAGCAGTGAAGTATTTACCGCCCTAGCGGGGGGGAGGGATACGCAGTATTTT

J gene: TRBJ2-2
V gene: TRBV7-3
D gene: TRBD1
clone size: few
CDR3 protein: CASSPRTGGTGELFF
CDR3 DNA: TGTGCCAGCAGCCCTCGGACAGGGGGCACCGGGGAGCTGTTTTTT

J gene: TRBJ2-5
V gene: TRBV11-2
D gene: TRBD2
clone size: few
CDR3 protein: CASSLGGQETQYF
CDR3 DNA: TGTGCCAGCAGCCTCGGGGGGCAAGAGACCCAGTACTTC

J gene: TRBJ2-5
V gene: TRBV5-6
D gene: .
clone size: .
CDR3 protein: CASSFSRFLGTGETQYF
CDR3 DNA: TGTGCCAGCAGCTTTTCTAGGTTCTTAGGGACTGGGGAGACCCAGTACTTC

J gene: TRBJ1-4
V gene: TRBV28
D gene: TRBD1
clone size: .
CDR3 protein: CASRRQGNNEKLFF
CDR3 DNA: TGTGCCAGCAGGCGACAGGGAAACAATGAAAAACTGTTTTTT

J gene: TRBJ2-3
V gene: TRBV7-9
D gene: TRBD2
clone size: .
CDR3 protein: CASSHGLAGGRTDTQYF
CDR3 DNA: TGTGCCAGCAGCCACGGACTAGCGGGAGGGCGTACAGATACGCAGTATTTT

J gene: TRBJ1-2
V gene: TRBV28
D gene: .
clone size: once
CDR3 protein: CASIQHSGDEVF
CDR3 DNA: TGTGCCAGCATCCAACACTCAGGGGACGAAGTATTC

J gene: TRBJ1-5
V gene: TRBV20-1
D gene: .
clone size: .
CDR3 protein: CSARIGRGVSEPQHF
CDR3 DNA: TGCAGTGCTCGCATAGGTCGGGGGGTAAGTGAGCCCCAGCATTTT

J gene: TRBJ2-5
V gene: TRBV14
D gene: TRBD2
clone size: few
CDR3 protein: CASSPRLAQNMGETQYF
CDR3 DNA: TGTGCCAGCAGCCCCCGACTAGCGCAAAATATGGGGGAGACCCAGTACTTC

J gene: TRBJ1-5
V gene: TRBV20-1
D gene: .
clone size: few
CDR3 protein: CRRGLYSNQPQHF
CDR3 DNA: TGCAGGAGGGGCCTATATAGCAATCAGCCCCAGCATTTT

J gene: TRBJ1-5
V gene: TRBV7-9
D gene: .
clone size: .
CDR3 protein: CASSSWGGTRNQPQHF
CDR3 DNA: TGTGCCAGCAGCTCTTGGGGGGGAACGCGCAATCAGCCCCAGCATTTT

J gene: TRBJ2-7
V gene: TRBV9
D gene: .
clone size: .
CDR3 protein: CASSRVTGPYEQYF
CDR3 DNA: TGTGCCAGCAGCAGGGTGACAGGACCTTACGAGCAGTACTTC

J gene: TRBJ1-2
V gene: TRBV7-8
D gene: TRBD1
clone size: .
CDR3 protein: CASSSGTGGAPLNYGYTF
CDR3 DNA: TGTGCCAGCAGCTCAGGGACAGGGGGCGCCCCTCTTAACTATGGCTACACCTTC

J gene: TRBJ2-3
V gene: TRBV7-2
D gene: TRBD2
clone size: once
CDR3 protein: CASSPAGGGGDTQYF
CDR3 DNA: TGTGCCAGCAGCCCAGCGGGAGGCGGGGGGGATACGCAGTATTTT

J gene: TRBJ1-3
V gene: TRBV27
D gene: .
clone size: few
CDR3 protein: CASRSEGRSSGNTIYF
CDR3 DNA: TGTGCCAGCAGGTCCGAGGGGCGAAGCTCTGGAAACACCATATATTTT

J gene: TRBJ2-1
V gene: TRBV15
D gene: TRBD1
clone size: .
CDR3 protein: CATSVRIGGHEQFF
CDR3 DNA: TGTGCCACCAGCGTCCGGATAGGGGGCCATGAGCAGTTCTTC

J gene: TRBJ2-4
V gene: TRBV6-5
D gene: .
clone size: .
CDR3 protein: CASSLHVPRVDIQYF
CDR3 DNA: TGTGCCAGCAGTTTACACGTTCCCAGGGTGGACATTCAGTACTTC

J gene: TRBJ2-1
V gene: TRBV28
D gene: .
clone size: .
CDR3 protein: CASSLSGYNEQFF
CDR3 DNA: TGTGCCAGCAGTTTATCGGGCTACAATGAGCAGTTCTTC

J gene: TRBJ2-6
V gene: TRBV5-4
D gene: .
clone size: few
CDR3 protein: CASSPDVTSGANVLTF
CDR3 DNA: TGTGCCAGCAGCCCGGACGTCACCTCTGGGGCCAACGTCCTGACTTTC

J gene: TRBJ2-7
V gene: TRBV6-5
D gene: TRBD1
clone size: few
CDR3 protein: CASSYPFRDRAPTEQYF
CDR3 DNA: TGTGCCAGCAGTTACCCGTTTCGGGACAGGGCACCCACCGAGCAGTACTTC

J gene: TRBJ2-5
V gene: TRBV7-9
D gene: .
clone size: few
CDR3 protein: CASSFTGLGETQYF
CDR3 DNA: TGTGCCAGCAGCTTCACGGGACTCGGGGAGACCCAGTACTTC

J gene: TRBJ2-7
V gene: TRBV29-1
D gene: .
clone size: few
CDR3 protein: CSVEFGFREYF
CDR3 DNA: TGCAGCGTTGAATTCGGGTTTCGGGAGTACTTC

J gene: TRBJ2-5
V gene: TRBV7-2
D gene: TRBD2
clone size: .
CDR3 protein: CASSLVGTSGWETQYF
CDR3 DNA: TGTGCCAGCAGCTTAGTCGGGACTAGTGGGTGGGAGACCCAGTACTTC

J gene: TRBJ1-2
V gene: TRBV28
D gene: .
clone size: .
CDR3 protein: CASSNRYYGYTF
CDR3 DNA: TGTGCCAGCAGTAACAGGTACTATGGCTACACCTTC

J gene: TRBJ1-1
V gene: TRBV20-1
D gene: TRBD1
clone size: .
CDR3 protein: CSARGWTGGTEAFF
CDR3 DNA: TGCAGTGCTAGAGGCTGGACAGGGGGCACTGAAGCTTTCTTT

J gene: TRBJ2-4
V gene: TRBV2
D gene: .
clone size: few
CDR3 protein: CASSSGDKNIQYF
CDR3 DNA: TGTGCCAGCAGTTCGGGGGACAAAAACATTCAGTACTTC

J gene: TRBJ1-2
V gene: TRBV11-2
D gene: TRBD1
clone size: medium-sized
CDR3 protein: CASGDRGDRSGYTF
CDR3 DNA: TGTGCCAGCGGGGACAGGGGAGATCGGTCGGGCTACACCTTC

J gene: TRBJ2-5
V gene: TRBV20-1
D gene: .
clone size: few
CDR3 protein: CSARDLRIQETQYF
CDR3 DNA: TGCAGTGCTAGAGATCTGCGTATCCAAGAGACCCAGTACTTC

J gene: TRBJ1-6
V gene: TRBV12-3/TRBV12-4
D gene: .
clone size: few
CDR3 protein: CASSFSGGRSPLHF
CDR3 DNA: TGTGCCAGCAGTTTTTCCGGGGGCCGTTCACCCCTCCACTTT

J gene: TRBJ2-7
V gene: TRBV7-2
D gene: .
clone size: few
CDR3 protein: CASGSRGGEQYF
CDR3 DNA: TGTGCCAGCGGCTCCCGGGGTGGCGAGCAGTACTTC

J gene: TRBJ1-2
V gene: TRBV6-7
D gene: .
clone size: few
CDR3 protein: CASLVGKVWYGYTF
CDR3 DNA: TGTGCCAGCCTGGTGGGCAAGGTGTGGTATGGCTACACCTTC

J gene: TRBJ2-2
V gene: TRBV19
D gene: .
clone size: few
CDR3 protein: CASSMRPGVRTGELFF
CDR3 DNA: TGTGCCAGTAGTATGAGGCCCGGGGTTCGAACCGGGGAGCTGTTTTTT

J gene: TRBJ2-1
V gene: TRBV27
D gene: .
clone size: few
CDR3 protein: CASNTRGPWYNEQFF
CDR3 DNA: TGTGCCAGCAACACAAGAGGTCCGTGGTACAATGAGCAGTTCTTC

J gene: TRBJ1-2
V gene: TRBV6-1
D gene: .
clone size: .
CDR3 protein: CATSRELSGYTF
CDR3 DNA: TGTGCCACGAGCAGGGAGCTAAGTGGCTACACCTTC

J gene: TRBJ1-2
V gene: TRBV20-1
D gene: TRBD1
clone size: medium-sized
CDR3 protein: CSAPGTGELPLSNYGYTF
CDR3 DNA: TGCAGTGCCCCCGGGACAGGGGAATTACCGTTATCTAACTATGGCTACACCTTC

J gene: TRBJ2-7
V gene: TRBV18
D gene: TRBD1
clone size: .
CDR3 protein: CASSPDRGKYEQYF
CDR3 DNA: TGTGCCAGCTCACCGGACAGGGGGAAGTACGAGCAGTACTTC

J gene: TRBJ2-5
V gene: TRBV2
D gene: TRBD1
clone size: .
CDR3 protein: CASTTGVGETQYF
CDR3 DNA: TGTGCCAGCACTACAGGGGTAGGAGAGACCCAGTACTTC

J gene: TRBJ2-7
V gene: TRBV20-1
D gene: .
clone size: few
CDR3 protein: CSARSLITYEQYF
CDR3 DNA: TGCAGTGCTAGGTCACTAATAACCTACGAGCAGTACTTC

J gene: TRBJ2-2
V gene: TRBV24-1
D gene: TRBD2
clone size: .
CDR3 protein: CATSGTAGGPTGELFF
CDR3 DNA: TGTGCCACCAGTGGAACAGCGGGAGGGCCAACCGGGGAGCTGTTTTTT

J gene: TRBJ1-4
V gene: TRBV20-1
D gene: .
clone size: .
CDR3 protein: CSTVTTNEKLFF
CDR3 DNA: TGCAGCACTGTGACAACTAATGAAAAACTGTTTTTT

J gene: TRBJ2-1
V gene: TRBV20-1
D gene: .
clone size: .
CDR3 protein: CSARVETSSYNEQFF
CDR3 DNA: TGCAGTGCTAGGGTGGAAACGAGCTCCTACAATGAGCAGTTCTTC

J gene: TRBJ1-2
V gene: TRBV9
D gene: .
clone size: few
CDR3 protein: CASSVDRETGNYGYTF
CDR3 DNA: TGTGCCAGCAGCGTAGATCGGGAGACAGGAAACTATGGCTACACCTTC

J gene: TRBJ2-1
V gene: TRBV20-1
D gene: TRBD2
clone size: .
CDR3 protein: CSAFSGSGRGEQFF
CDR3 DNA: TGCAGTGCTTTCAGTGGAAGCGGGAGAGGTGAGCAGTTCTTC

J gene: TRBJ2-5
V gene: TRBV7-8
D gene: TRBD1
clone size: .
CDR3 protein: CASSSGEPRDRQETQYF
CDR3 DNA: TGTGCCAGCAGCTCCGGCGAGCCCCGGGACAGGCAAGAGACCCAGTACTTC